The clone carrying this T cell receptor beta chain counts as large. The antigen remains undetermined. This entry is derived from a study of spatial heterogeneity in lung cancer. Looking at the study overall: TCR transcript counts in tumor regions correlated strongly with a T cell module score from matched bulk RNA-seq. Study results and caveats: How many expanded intratumoral alpha and beta TCRs were present tracked the tumor mutation count, which was a count of nonsynonymous mutations.

Stated time point: sample taken at primary tumor resection. Sequencing covered unsorted whole RNA taken from tumor, nontumor lung or frozen PBMC. TCRdb called the 5' RACE reads again in MiXCR, with one record for every CDR3 protein. This sample carries around 11,000 distinct CDR3 sequences, 7.9% of them seen once, and the ten largest clones take 22%. Here the sequenced sample was lung tumor tissue, taken at surgery. This TCR derives from a female donor with early-stage non-small cell lung cancer.

CDR3 DNA: TGTGCCAGCAGCCGAAATAGGGCAGATACGCAGTATTTT. Protein product: CASSRNRADTQYF. The chain combines TRBV7-2 with TRBJ2-3; D call uncertain. The length of the CDR3 is 13 residues. In germline, CDR1 is SGHTA, CDR2 FQGNSA. Trimming left V 5 bases short and J 4 bases short, with 10 bases between.